This T cell receptor (beta chain) comes out of a study of shared clonotypes between healthy human individuals. When replicate PCRs were run on sorted subsets, they used approximately 0.2 ug DNA, about 30,000 T cell genomes. Per the original data handling: ImmunoSEQ gave junction-only sequences without quality scores, so filtering differed. The protocol was immunoSEQ multiplex PCR, while the TCRdb copy is restricted to in-frame clones and leaves out a portion. That table gives V, J and clone size, and the DNA gave D and trimming. The top ten hold around 2% of the sample, which has 550,000 to 700,000 clones, 55% to 85% seen once. The sequence came from a woman aged 25 to 45 in good health. Sequencing was done on a sample of memory CD4+ T cells sorted from blood. Sample subset: CD45RA-negative fraction.

In nucleotides, the CDR3 is TGTGCCAGCAGTGAAGGGGCAGTTCCTTGGGGCAATCAGCCCCAGCATTTT. Translated, it gives CASSEGAVPWGNQPQHF. The chain couples TRBV6-1 to TRBJ1-5; D is uncertain. CDR1 is MNHNS and CDR2 is SASEGT in the germline V gene. With 1 base removed from V and 2 bases from J, the gap between germline ends came to 15 bases. The CDR3 length is 17 residues.